This TCR beta chain was captured in a study of identifying expanded T cells in peripheral blood. Regarding the study as a whole: Differentially abundant clones: 0.95 to 1.5 between replicates, just under 17 at around 15 days, less than 20 at four. Approximately two-week clone count variance significantly increased as total template count grew.

Collection occurred without any documented infections or immune events in donors. CDR1 is SNHLY, CDR2 FYNNEI, per germline. Trimming pared 6 bases from V and 4 bases from J, leaving 8 bases between. The CDR3 sequence is 12 residues long. In regard to this clone: No antigen is known for it.

Sequencing was performed with immunoSEQ multiplex PCR; in TCRdb, only in-frame clones are kept and a portion is missing. Of tens of thousands of clones listed, more than 75% were seen once; the top ten hold roughly 20%. The sequence was obtained from a person aged 18 to 70 in good health. The chain has TRBV2 and TRBJ2-3; D call uncertain. Sequencing input: blood. The CDR3 region is CASRGRADTQYF. CDR3 nucleotides: TGTGCCAGCAGGGGTAGGGCAGATACGCAGTATTTT.